The sequence of this TCR beta chain was determined in a study of shared clonotypes between healthy human individuals. Study-wide results and limits: The authors sampled blood alone, and tissue repertoires likely differ.

Sequencing used immunoSEQ multiplex PCR; TCRdb keeps in-frame clones, though not all of them. This table has 75,000 to 100,000 clones, about half appearing once. Trimming removed 5 bases from V and 4 bases from J, with 6 bases in between. This CDR3 region has 12 residues. Germline lookup yields CDR1 SGHTA and CDR2 FQGTGA. About this clone: Its specificity is unknown.

The sequence was collected from a woman in her thirties or forties in good health. Some clones in this sample may be carry-over from other donors' samples. The genes are TRBV7-3 and TRBJ1-5; D is undetermined. The source material was PBMCs. The CDR3 spells CASSVLNQPQHF. Written as DNA, the CDR3 is TGTGCCAGCAGCGTACTAAATCAGCCCCAGCATTTT.